Below, one T cell receptor beta chain is given with its context. Its antigen is not known. Sequenced by immunoSEQ multiplex PCR; TCRdb stores in-frame clones only, minus some. Of tens of thousands of clones detected, almost 85% appear once; the ten largest clones hold roughly 10%. This sample stems from a study of T cells in narcolepsy. Trimming shortened V by 0 bases and J by 9 bases, and 9 bases separated the two germline ends. The germline gives CDR1 MNHEY, CDR2 SVGAGI. CDR3 length: 13 amino acids. Points from the study as a whole: Healthy controls reportedly lacked the autoreactive clonotypes serially found in patients' blood. Comparing one patient's CSF and blood CD4+ clonotypes highlighted HCRT- and TRIB2-specific autoreactive clonotypes. Some memory CD4+ repertoires had no autoreactive clone sequences.

The receptor comes from a human donor in good health. V is TRBV6-5 and J is TRBJ2-4; D is unresolved. The sequencing sample was made of memory (CD45RA-) CD4+ T cells from blood. The CDR3 nucleotides read TGTGCCAGCAGTTACTCAAGTCAGATCATTCAGTACTTC. It yields the protein CASSYSSQIIQYF.